This TCR beta chain was obtained from a study of blood T cell repertoires in COVID-19. The method was immunoSEQ multiplex PCR; TCRdb's version includes in-frame clones alone and lacks a portion of them. Of around 50,000 clones in the sample, 85% to 90% were seen once. The CDR3 runs to 17 residues. The germline V gene has CDR1 SGDLS and CDR2 YYNGEE. Trimming cost V 0 bases and J 7 bases; bases outside gene matches: 10. The V and J genes are TRBV9 and TRBJ1-6; TRBD1 agrees at 7 bases. This TCR was recovered from a woman aged 55-69 years with COVID-19, enrolled during active disease. The sequencing input was peripheral blood. The CDR3 here is CASSVGSSDRVNSPLHF. The CDR3 coding sequence is TGTGCCAGCAGCGTAGGGAGCAGCGACAGGGTGAATTCACCCCTCCACTTT.